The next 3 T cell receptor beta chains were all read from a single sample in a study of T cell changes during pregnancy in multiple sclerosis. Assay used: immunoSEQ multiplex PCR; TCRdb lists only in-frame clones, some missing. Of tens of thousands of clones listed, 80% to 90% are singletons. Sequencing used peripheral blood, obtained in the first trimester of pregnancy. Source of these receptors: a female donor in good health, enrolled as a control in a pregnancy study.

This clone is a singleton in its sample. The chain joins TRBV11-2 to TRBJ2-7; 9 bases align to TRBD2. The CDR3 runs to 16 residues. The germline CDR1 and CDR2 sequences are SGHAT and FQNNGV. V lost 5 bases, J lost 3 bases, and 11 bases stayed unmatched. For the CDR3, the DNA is TGTGCCAGCAGCCCACCCCGTGGGCGGGAGGGCTACGAGCAGTACTTC. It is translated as CASSPPRGREGYEQYF.

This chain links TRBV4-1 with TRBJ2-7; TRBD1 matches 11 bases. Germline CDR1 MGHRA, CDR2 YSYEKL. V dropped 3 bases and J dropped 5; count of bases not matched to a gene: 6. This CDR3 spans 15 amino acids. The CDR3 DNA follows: TGCGCCAGCAGCCACTACCGGGACAGGGGGGACGAGCAGTACTTC. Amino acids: CASSHYRDRGDEQYF.

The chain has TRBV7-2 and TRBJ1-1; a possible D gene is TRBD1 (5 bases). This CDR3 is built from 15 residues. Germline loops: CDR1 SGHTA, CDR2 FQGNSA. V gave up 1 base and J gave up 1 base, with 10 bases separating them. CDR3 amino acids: CASSLVGGANTEAFF. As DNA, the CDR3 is TGTGCCAGCAGCTTAGTGGGGGGTGCGAACACTGAAGCTTTCTTT.